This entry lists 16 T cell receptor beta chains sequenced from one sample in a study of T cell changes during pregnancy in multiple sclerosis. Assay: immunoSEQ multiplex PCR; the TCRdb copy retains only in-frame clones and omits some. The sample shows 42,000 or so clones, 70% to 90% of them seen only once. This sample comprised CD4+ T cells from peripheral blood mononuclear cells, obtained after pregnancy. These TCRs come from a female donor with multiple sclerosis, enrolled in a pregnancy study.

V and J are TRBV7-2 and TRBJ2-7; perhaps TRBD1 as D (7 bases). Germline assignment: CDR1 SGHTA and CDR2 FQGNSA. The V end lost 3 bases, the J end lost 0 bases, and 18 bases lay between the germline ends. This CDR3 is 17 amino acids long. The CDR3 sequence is CASSLRTTGDFSYEQYF. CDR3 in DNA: TGTGCCAGCAGCTTGCGTACCACAGGGGACTTCTCCTACGAGCAGTACTTC.

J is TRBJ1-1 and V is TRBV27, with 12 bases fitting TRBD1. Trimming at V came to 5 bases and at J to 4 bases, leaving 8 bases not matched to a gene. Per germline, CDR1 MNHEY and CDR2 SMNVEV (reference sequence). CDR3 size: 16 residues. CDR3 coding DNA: TGTGCCAGCAGTCACGGGACAGGGGGCATCGTCACTGAAGCTTTCTTT. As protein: CASSHGTGGIVTEAFF.

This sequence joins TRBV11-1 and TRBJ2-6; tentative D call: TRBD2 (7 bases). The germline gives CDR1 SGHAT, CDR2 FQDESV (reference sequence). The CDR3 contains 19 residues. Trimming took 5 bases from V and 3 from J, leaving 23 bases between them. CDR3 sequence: CASSRSISGGGSGANVLTF. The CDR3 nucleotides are TGTGCCAGCAGCCGTTCAATCTCGGGGGGCGGGAGTGGGGCCAACGTCCTGACTTTC.

The CDR3 here is CASKGSGGTGELFF. CDR3 DNA sequence: TGCGCCAGCAAGGGATCAGGCGGGACCGGGGAGCTGTTTTTT. The rearrangement joins TRBV5-1 to TRBJ2-2; TRBD2 is a possible D gene (5 bases). The CDR3 totals 14 residues. Germline loops: CDR1 SGHRS, CDR2 YFSETQ. Trimming took off 6 bases at V and 5 bases at J, with 14 bases between the two ends.

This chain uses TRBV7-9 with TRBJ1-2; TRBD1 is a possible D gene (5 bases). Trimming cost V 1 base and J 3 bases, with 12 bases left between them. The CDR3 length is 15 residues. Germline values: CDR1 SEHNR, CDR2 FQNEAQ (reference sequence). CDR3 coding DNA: TGTGCCAGCAGCTTAGGTGCAGGACAAGACTATGGCTACACCTTC. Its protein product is CASSLGAGQDYGYTF.

CDR3 sequence reads: CAWSYGQKAYNQPQHF. CDR3 sequence (DNA): TGTGCCTGGAGTTACGGACAGAAAGCTTATAATCAGCCCCAGCATTTT. V is TRBV30 and J is TRBJ1-5; D may be TRBD1 (6 bases). Trimming pared 2 bases from V and 4 bases from J, leaving 18 bases between. The CDR3 length is 16 residues. Germline V gene sequence: CDR1 GTSNPN, CDR2 SVGIG (reference sequence).

This chain's CDR3 is CASSRPATSLNEQFF. The CDR3 region has the DNA TGTGCCAGCAGTCGTCCGGCGACTAGCTTGAATGAGCAGTTCTTC. The rearrangement joins TRBV6-6 to TRBJ2-1, with 7 bases fitting TRBD2. The CDR3 covers 15 residues. J was trimmed by 7 bases and V by 5 bases; bases with no gene match: 11. Germline loops: CDR1 MNHNY, CDR2 SVGAGI (reference sequence).

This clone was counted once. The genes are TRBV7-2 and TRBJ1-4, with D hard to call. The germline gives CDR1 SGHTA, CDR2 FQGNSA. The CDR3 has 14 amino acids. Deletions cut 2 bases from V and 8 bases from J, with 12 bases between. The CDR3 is CASSLSRVSEKLFF. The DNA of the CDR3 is TGTGCCAGCAGCTTATCCCGGGTATCCGAAAAACTGTTTTTT.

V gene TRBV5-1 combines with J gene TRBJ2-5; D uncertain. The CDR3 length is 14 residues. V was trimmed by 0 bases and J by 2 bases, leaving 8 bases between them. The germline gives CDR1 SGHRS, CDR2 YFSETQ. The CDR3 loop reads CASSLGPEQETQYF. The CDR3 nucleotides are TGCGCCAGCAGCTTGGGCCCGGAGCAAGAGACCCAGTACTTC.

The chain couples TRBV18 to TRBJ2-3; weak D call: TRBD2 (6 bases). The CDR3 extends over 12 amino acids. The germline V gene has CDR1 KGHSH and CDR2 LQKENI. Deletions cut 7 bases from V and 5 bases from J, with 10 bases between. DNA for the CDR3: TGTGCCAGCTTACCGGAGGGAGATACGCAGTATTTT. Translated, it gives CASLPEGDTQYF.

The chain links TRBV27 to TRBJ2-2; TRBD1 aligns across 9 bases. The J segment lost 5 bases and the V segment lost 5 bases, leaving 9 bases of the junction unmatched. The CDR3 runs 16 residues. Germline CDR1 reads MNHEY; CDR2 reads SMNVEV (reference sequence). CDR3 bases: TGTGCCAGCAGTCCCTCCGGGACAGGGCGGACCGGGGAGCTGTTTTTT. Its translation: CASSPSGTGRTGELFF.

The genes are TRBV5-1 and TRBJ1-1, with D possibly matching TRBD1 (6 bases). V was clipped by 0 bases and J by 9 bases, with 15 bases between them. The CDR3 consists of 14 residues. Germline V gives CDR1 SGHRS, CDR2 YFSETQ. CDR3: CASSLEQGVAKAFF. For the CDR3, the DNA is TGCGCCAGCAGCTTGGAACAGGGTGTGGCCAAAGCTTTCTTT.

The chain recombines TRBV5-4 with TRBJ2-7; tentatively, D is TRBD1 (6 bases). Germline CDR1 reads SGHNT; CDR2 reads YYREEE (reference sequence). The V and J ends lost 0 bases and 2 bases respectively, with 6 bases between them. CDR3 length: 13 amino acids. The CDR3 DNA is TGTGCCAGCAGCTTGGACAGGGCCTACGAGCAGTACTTC. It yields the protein CASSLDRAYEQYF.

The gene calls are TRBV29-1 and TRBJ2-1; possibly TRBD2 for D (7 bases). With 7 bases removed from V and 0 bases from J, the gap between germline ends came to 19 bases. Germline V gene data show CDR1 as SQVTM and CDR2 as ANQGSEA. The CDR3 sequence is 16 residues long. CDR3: CSAEPGGGGSYNEQFF. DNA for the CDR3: TGCAGCGCGGAGCCGGGGGGCGGAGGCTCCTACAATGAGCAGTTCTTC.

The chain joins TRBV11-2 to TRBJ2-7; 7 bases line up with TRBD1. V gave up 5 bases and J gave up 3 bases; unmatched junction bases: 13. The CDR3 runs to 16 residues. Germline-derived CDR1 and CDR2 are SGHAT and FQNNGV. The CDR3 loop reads CASSPTRRQGNYEQYF. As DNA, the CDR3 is TGTGCCAGCAGCCCGACACGTCGACAGGGAAACTACGAGCAGTACTTC.

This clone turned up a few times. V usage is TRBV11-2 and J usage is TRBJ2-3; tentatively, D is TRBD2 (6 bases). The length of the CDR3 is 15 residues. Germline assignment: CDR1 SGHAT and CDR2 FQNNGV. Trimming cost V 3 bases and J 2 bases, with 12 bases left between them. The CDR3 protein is CASSFLSGYTDTQYF. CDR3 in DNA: TGTGCCAGCAGCTTCCTTAGCGGCTACACAGATACGCAGTATTTT.